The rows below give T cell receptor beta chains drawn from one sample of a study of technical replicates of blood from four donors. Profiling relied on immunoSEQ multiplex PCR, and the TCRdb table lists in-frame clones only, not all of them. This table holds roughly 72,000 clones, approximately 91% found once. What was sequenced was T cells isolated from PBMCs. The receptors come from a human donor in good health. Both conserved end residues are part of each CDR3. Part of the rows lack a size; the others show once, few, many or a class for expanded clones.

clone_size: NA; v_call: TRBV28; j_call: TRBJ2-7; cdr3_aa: CASSLPGQGYYEQYF
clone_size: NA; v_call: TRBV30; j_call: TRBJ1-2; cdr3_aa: CAWSPGTGRSYTF
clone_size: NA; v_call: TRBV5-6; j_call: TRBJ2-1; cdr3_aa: CASSLLGEGEQFF
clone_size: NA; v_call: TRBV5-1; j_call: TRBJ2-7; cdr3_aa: CASSWTSGVSYEQYF
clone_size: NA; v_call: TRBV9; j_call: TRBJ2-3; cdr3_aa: CASMGGRAPDTQYF
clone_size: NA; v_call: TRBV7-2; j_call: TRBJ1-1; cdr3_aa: CASSLTGTAYTEAFF
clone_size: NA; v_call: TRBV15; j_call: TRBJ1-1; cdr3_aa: CATSGKGQGIPYTEAFF
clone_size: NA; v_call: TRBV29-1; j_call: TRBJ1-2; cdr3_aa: CSVDGGDGYTF
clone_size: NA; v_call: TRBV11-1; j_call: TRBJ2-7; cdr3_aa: CASGVRDRFSYEQYF
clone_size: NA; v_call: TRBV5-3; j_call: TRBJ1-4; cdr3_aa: CARSLSEEDNEKLFF
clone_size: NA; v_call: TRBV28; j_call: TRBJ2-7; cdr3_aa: CASSPAGTESYEQYF
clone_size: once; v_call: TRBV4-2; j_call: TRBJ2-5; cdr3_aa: CASNQGSRETQYF
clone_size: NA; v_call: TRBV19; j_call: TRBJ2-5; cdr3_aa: CASSRQGEETQYF
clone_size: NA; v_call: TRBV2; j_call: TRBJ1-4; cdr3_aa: CASSARTGFEKLFF
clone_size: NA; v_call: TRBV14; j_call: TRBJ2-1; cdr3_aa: CASSRARYEQFF
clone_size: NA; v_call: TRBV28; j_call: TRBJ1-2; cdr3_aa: CASSFFGTGATYGYTF
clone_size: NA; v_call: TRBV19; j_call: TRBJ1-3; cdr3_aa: CASSLSPGNTIYF
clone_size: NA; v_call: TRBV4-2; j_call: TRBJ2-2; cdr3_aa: CASSHPSTGELFF
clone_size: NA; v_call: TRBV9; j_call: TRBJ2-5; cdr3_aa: CASSLGDFSLETQYF
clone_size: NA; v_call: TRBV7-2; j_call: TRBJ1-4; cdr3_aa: CASSFPGDPQSNEKLFF
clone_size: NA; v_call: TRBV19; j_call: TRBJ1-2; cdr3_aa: CASTLGGYGYTF
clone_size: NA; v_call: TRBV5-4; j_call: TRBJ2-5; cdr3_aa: CASSQMGQGEETQYF
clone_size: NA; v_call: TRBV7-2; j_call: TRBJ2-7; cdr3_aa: CASSQWDGGSYEQYF
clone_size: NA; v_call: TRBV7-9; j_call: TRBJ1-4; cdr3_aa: CASSPREGQGEKLFF
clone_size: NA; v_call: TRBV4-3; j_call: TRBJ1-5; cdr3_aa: CASSLTGGGQPQHF
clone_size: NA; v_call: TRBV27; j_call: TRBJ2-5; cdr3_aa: CASSFSQGGWTQYF
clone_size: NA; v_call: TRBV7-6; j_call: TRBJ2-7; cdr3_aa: CASSYGLAGSYEQYF